Listed here are 19 T cell receptor beta chains from one sample, sequenced in a study of response to subunit inactivated influenza vaccine. TCRdb called the RT-PCR reads again in MiXCR, with one record for every CDR3 protein. The sample includes approximately 680,000 distinct CDR3 sequences, approximately 14% seen only once; the top ten take approximately 10%. The source material was PBMCs from blood, sampled approximately 12 days after vaccination. Source of these receptors: a man between 50 and 59 years old who received an inactivated influenza vaccine.

V is TRBV28 and J is TRBJ2-7, with 8 nucleotides matching TRBD1. Germline V CDR1 and CDR2: MDHEN, SYDVKM. This CDR3 is 14 amino acids long. V was pared by 6 bases and J by 2 bases, with 6 bases of the junction left unmatched. This chain's CDR3 is CASRDRDRPYEQYF. CDR3 bases: TGTGCCAGCAGAGATCGGGACAGGCCCTACGAGCAGTACTTC. Full variable domain (missing parts from reference TRBV28 and TRBJ2-7): DVKVTQSSRYLVKRTGEKVFLECVQDMDHENMFWYRQDPGLGLRLIYFSYDVKMKEKGDIPEGYSVSREKKERFSLILESASTNQTSMYLCASRDRDRPYEQYFGPGTRLTVT.

This clonotype was detected a few times. V is TRBV10-3 and J is TRBJ2-7; perhaps TRBD1 as D (6 bases). V was pared by 7 bases and J by 6 bases, with 28 bases between. This CDR3 is 17 amino acids long. Germline loops: CDR1 ENHRY, CDR2 SYGVKD. The CDR3 DNA reads as TGTGCCATCACCCCTTCCCGTTGGACAGACTCCCCCCCCGAGCAGTACTTC. Translation: CAITPSRWTDSPPEQYF.

This clonotype appeared many times. V gene TRBV4-3 combines with J gene TRBJ1-6, with D perhaps TRBD1 (6 bases). CDR3 length equals 14 residues. Trimming took off 1 base at V and 11 bases at J, with 12 bases between the two ends. The germline gives CDR1 LGHNA, CDR2 YSLEER. CDR3 in DNA: TGCGCCAGCAGCCAAGCCAGGGGCAGTGCACCCCTCCACTTT. Its translation is CASSQARGSAPLHF.

This clonotype was picked up a small number of times. J is TRBJ2-5 and V is TRBV20-1; 10 bases fit TRBD2. V lost 5 bases and J lost 5; bases outside the gene matches: 11. From germline, CDR1 is DFQATT and CDR2 SNEGSKA (reference sequence). The CDR3 runs 15 residues. The CDR3 sequence is CSALKSGRGSETQYF. CDR3 nucleotide sequence: TGCAGTGCTCTAAAGAGCGGGAGGGGTTCGGAGACCCAGTACTTC.

Only one count was recorded for this clonotype. A much larger clone differs from this one at a single base, so this may be a read error. The rearrangement joins TRBV7-9 to TRBJ2-1; D not resolved. The CDR3 covers 14 residues. Germline V gene sequence: CDR1 SEHNR, CDR2 FQNEAQ (reference sequence). The CDR3 DNA is TGTGCCAGCAGCTCTGGTGGATTTTACAATAAGCAGTTCTTC. This encodes CASSSGGFYNKQFF. The complete variable domain, with remaining parts taken from reference TRBV7-9 and TRBJ2-1, reads DTGVSQNPRHKITKRGQNVTFRCDPISEHNRLYWYRQTLGQGPEFLTYFQNEAQLEKSRLLSDRFSAERPKGSFSTLEIQRTEQGDSAMYLCASSSGGFYNKQFFGPGTRLTVL.

This clonotype was counted between two and nine times. V is TRBV5-1 and J is TRBJ2-1, with 10 bases matching TRBD2. The junction had 5 bases not matched to a gene; V was cut back by 2 bases and J by 0 bases. This CDR3 comprises 17 residues. Germline-derived CDR1 and CDR2 are SGHRS and YFSETQ. CDR3 region: CASSFLASGSSYNEQFF. CDR3 in DNA: TGCGCCAGCAGCTTTTTGGCTAGCGGGAGCTCCTACAATGAGCAGTTCTTC.

V and J are TRBV29-1 and TRBJ2-7; the match to TRBD1 covers 7 bases. The CDR3 totals 12 residues. Trimming at V came to 7 bases and at J to 4 bases, leaving 7 bases not matched to a gene. In germline, CDR1 is SQVTM, CDR2 ANQGSEA. CDR3 sequence reads: CSAGDSPYEQYF. CDR3 DNA: TGCAGCGCCGGGGACAGTCCTTACGAGCAGTACTTC.

This clonotype has only a few counts. This chain joins TRBV5-8 and TRBJ1-4; D is uncertain. V lost 1 base and J 3 bases, leaving 13 bases between the germline ends. This CDR3 comprises 16 residues. Germline V gene data show CDR1 as SGHTS and CDR2 as YDEGEE. The CDR3 region has the DNA TGTGCCAGCAGCTTGCGGCAGGTTTGGGCTAATGAAAAACTGTTTTTT. Protein sequence: CASSLRQVWANEKLFF. The full variable domain, completed using reference TRBV5-8 and TRBJ1-4, is EAGVTQSPTHLIKTRGQQATLRCSPISGHTSVYWYQQALGLGLQFLLWYDEGEERNRGNFPPRFSGRQFPNYSSELNVNALELEDSALYLCASSLRQVWANEKLFFGSGTQLSVL.

The genes are TRBV14 and TRBJ1-4; D gene ambiguous. Germline V gene sequence: CDR1 SGHDN, CDR2 FVKESK. V shed 5 bases and J shed 4 bases, with 14 bases lying between them. The CDR3 consists of 15 residues. The chain's CDR3 is CASSSWAGYNEKLFF. As DNA, the CDR3 is TGTGCCAGCAGCTCCTGGGCAGGATATAATGAAAAACTGTTTTTT.

This clonotype turned up a few times. The rearrangement links TRBV20-1 to TRBJ1-1; D ambiguous. V lost 0 bases and J 1 base, leaving 9 bases between the germline ends. Germline V gene data show CDR1 as DFQATT and CDR2 as SNEGSKA (reference sequence). The CDR3 consists of 14 residues. CDR3 in amino acids: CSARDPISNTEAFF. CDR3 nucleotide sequence: TGCAGTGCTAGAGATCCCATTTCGAACACTGAAGCTTTCTTT.

The J gene is TRBJ1-2, the V gene TRBV29-1, with no clear D. The germline V gene encodes CDR1 SQVTM and CDR2 ANQGSEA. Trimming cost V 4 bases and J 3 bases, with 9 bases left between them. The CDR3 length is 12 residues. The CDR3 is CSVGEEHYGYTF. For the CDR3, the DNA is TGCAGCGTTGGAGAAGAACACTATGGCTACACCTTC.

This clonotype was counted only a few times. The chain joins TRBV7-2 to TRBJ2-2; D not resolved. The CDR3 is made up of 12 amino acids. Germline V gene sequence: CDR1 SGHTA, CDR2 FQGNSA. Trimming shortened V by 0 bases and J by 9 bases, and 5 bases separated the two germline ends. DNA for the CDR3: TGTGCCAGCAGCTTAGCAGGGTGGGAGCTGTTTTTT. This gives the protein CASSLAGWELFF.

This clonotype was seen more than once but under ten times. J is TRBJ2-5 and V is TRBV29-1; D is ambiguous. This CDR3 has 13 residues. V gave up 7 bases and J gave up 5 bases, with 17 bases separating them. Germline CDR1 is SQVTM and CDR2 is ANQGSEA. CDR3 in amino acids: CSANGLLGETQYF. CDR3 DNA: TGCAGCGCTAACGGCCTCCTTGGCGAGACCCAGTACTTC.

V and J are TRBV20-1 and TRBJ2-3; D is uncertain. The CDR3 has 15 residues. V gave up 3 bases and J gave up 4 bases, with 17 bases separating them. Germline V gene sequence: CDR1 DFQATT, CDR2 SNEGSKA (reference sequence). CDR3 loop: CSASPLSIGPDTQYF. CDR3 nucleotides: TGCAGTGCTAGCCCCCTCTCAATCGGCCCAGATACGCAGTATTTT.

This clonotype was found a few times. The rearrangement uses TRBV5-8 and TRBJ2-5; D might be TRBD1 or TRBD2, each matching 5 bases. The CDR3 has 14 residues. Looked up from germline, CDR1 is SGHTS and CDR2 is YDEGEE. The V end lost 5 bases, the J end lost 5 bases, and 16 bases lay between the germline ends. The CDR3 nucleotides read TGTGCCAGCAGGGCCGGGACCACTAGTGAGACCCAGTACTTC. Encoded protein: CASRAGTTSETQYF.

The chain has TRBV7-2 and TRBJ2-1, with no clear D. V lost 3 bases, J lost 7 bases, and 7 bases lay in between. Germline-derived CDR1 and CDR2 are SGHTA and FQGNSA. CDR3 length: 12 amino acids. The CDR3 protein is CASSFGHNEQFF. The CDR3 DNA reads as TGTGCCAGCAGCTTCGGGCATAATGAGCAGTTCTTC.

Turning to this clonotype: This may stem from a read error, because a much larger clone lies one nucleotide away. V gene TRBV16 combines with J gene TRBJ1-5, with D possibly being TRBD1 (5 bases). Trimming stripped 4 bases from V and 2 bases from J, with 9 bases between. This CDR3 spans 14 amino acids. CDR1 is KGHSY, CDR2 FQNENV, per germline. The CDR3 DNA reads as TGTGCCAGCAGCCGGACACGGGGCAATCAGCCCCAGCATTTT. Encoded protein: CASSRTRGNQPQHF. Complete variable domain (other parts from reference TRBV16 and TRBJ1-5): GEEVAQTPKHLVRGEGQKAKLYCAPIKGHSYVFWYQQVLKNEFKFLISFQNENVFDETGMPKERFSAKCLPNSPCSLEIQATKLEDSAVYFCASSRTRGNQPQHFGDGTRLSIL.

This chain connects TRBV18 to TRBJ2-5; perhaps TRBD2 as D (5 bases). The CDR3 consists of 12 residues. Germline V gene sequence: CDR1 KGHSH, CDR2 LQKENI. The germline V and J ends were trimmed by 2 bases and 7 bases, with 8 bases remaining between them. CDR3 residues: CASSPSEGTQYF. In nucleotides, the CDR3 is TGTGCCAGCTCACCATCCGAGGGGACCCAGTACTTC.

This clonotype showed up just a few times. The CDR3 is CASSYTGQGVYVLHF. CDR3 DNA: TGCGCCAGCAGCTACACGGGGCAGGGAGTTTATGTCCTCCACTTT. V is TRBV5-1 and J is TRBJ1-6; D may be TRBD1 (5 bases). Germline CDR1 reads SGHRS; CDR2 reads YFSETQ. There are 15 residues in the CDR3. Trimming left V 3 bases short and J 15 bases short, with 22 bases between.